This T cell receptor beta chain is drawn from a study of memory CD4+ T cells and cytomegalovirus serostatus. Study details: Of the healthy Belgian adults, several were CMV seropositive and around 22 seronegative.

TCRdb's table, derived via immunoSEQ multiplex PCR, lists solely in-frame clones and lacks some. The table has roughly 84,000 clones, about 85% seen once. The sort gate was single viable CD3+CD4+CD8-CD45RO+ cells for memory CD4+ T cells. The V gene lost 4 bases and the J gene lost 9 bases, with 10 bases spanning the gap. This CDR3 region has 11 residues. Per germline, CDR1 MNHEY and CDR2 SVGAGI. This clone is a singleton in its sample. The target antigen is unknown. Regarding the study as a whole: Each of roughly 65 CMV-associated TCRbeta sequences occurred in one to five individuals.

The chain couples TRBV6-5 to TRBJ2-7, with TRBD2 as a possible D gene (5 bases). The sequenced sample was memory CD4+ T cells from blood. The sequence was obtained from an adult in good health and CMV-seronegative. The CDR3, as DNA: TGTGCCAGCAGTTCATTAGGAGGGCAGTACTTC. Its protein product is CASSSLGGQYF.